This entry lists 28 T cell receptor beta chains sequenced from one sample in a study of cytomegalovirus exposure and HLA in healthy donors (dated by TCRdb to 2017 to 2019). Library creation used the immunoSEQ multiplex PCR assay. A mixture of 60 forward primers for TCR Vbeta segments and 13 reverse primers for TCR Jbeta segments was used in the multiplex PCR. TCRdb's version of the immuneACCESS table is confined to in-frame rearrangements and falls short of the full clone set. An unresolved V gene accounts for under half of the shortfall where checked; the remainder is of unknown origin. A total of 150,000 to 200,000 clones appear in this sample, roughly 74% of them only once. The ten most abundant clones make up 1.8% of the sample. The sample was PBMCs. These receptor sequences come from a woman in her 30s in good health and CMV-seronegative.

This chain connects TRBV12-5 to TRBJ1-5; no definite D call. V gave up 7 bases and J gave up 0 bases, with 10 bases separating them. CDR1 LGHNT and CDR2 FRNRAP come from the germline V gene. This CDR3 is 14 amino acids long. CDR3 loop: CASALPDSNQPQHF. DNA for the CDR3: TGTGCTAGTGCCCTTCCAGATAGCAATCAGCCCCAGCATTTT.

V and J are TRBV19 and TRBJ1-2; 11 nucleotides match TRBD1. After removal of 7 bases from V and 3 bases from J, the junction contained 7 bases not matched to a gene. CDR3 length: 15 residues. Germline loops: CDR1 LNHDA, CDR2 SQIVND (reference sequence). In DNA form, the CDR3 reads TGTGCCAGTATACGGACAGGGGGCTATGACTATGGCTACACCTTC. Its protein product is CASIRTGGYDYGYTF.

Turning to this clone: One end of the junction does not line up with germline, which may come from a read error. The CDR3 nucleotides are TGTGCTAGCAGCTCCAGCGGGAGACCCGCCGAGACCCAGTACTTC. Protein sequence: CASSSSGRPAETQYF. The chain employs TRBV7-7 and TRBJ2-5; 8 positions agree with TRBD2. Germline V CDR1 and CDR2: SSHAT, FNYEAQ (reference sequence). This CDR3 has 15 amino acids.

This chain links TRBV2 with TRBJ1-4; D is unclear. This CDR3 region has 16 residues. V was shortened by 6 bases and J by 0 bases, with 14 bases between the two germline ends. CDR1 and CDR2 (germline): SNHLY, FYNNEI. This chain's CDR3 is CASSRDRAATNEKLFF. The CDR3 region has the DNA TGTGCCAGCAGCCGGGATAGAGCTGCAACTAATGAAAAACTGTTTTTT.

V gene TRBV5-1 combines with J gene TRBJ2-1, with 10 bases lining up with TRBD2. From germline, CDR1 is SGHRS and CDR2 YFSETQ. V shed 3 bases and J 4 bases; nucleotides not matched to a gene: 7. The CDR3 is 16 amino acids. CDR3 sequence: CASSSQTSGAYNEQFF. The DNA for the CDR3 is TGCGCCAGCAGCTCCCAAACTAGCGGGGCTTACAATGAGCAGTTCTTC.

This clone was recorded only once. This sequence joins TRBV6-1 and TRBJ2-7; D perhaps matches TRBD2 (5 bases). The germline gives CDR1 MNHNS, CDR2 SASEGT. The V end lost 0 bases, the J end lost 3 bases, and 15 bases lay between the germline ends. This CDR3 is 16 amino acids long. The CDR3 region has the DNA TGTGCCAGCAGTGAAGCGCACCCCCGGGCGGGCTACGAGCAGTACTTC. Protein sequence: CASSEAHPRAGYEQYF.

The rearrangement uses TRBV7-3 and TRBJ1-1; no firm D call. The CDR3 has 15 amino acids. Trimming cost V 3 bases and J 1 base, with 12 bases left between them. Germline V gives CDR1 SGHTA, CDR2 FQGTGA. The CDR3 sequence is CASSFPFRRNTEAFF. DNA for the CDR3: TGTGCCAGCAGCTTCCCGTTCCGGAGGAACACTGAAGCTTTCTTT.

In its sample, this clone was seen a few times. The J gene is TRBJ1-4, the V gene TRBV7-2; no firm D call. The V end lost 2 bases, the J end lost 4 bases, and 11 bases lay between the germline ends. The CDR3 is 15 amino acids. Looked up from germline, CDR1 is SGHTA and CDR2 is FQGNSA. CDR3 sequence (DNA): TGTGCCAGCAGCTTACAAGGAGGCTTTAATGAAAAACTGTTTTTT. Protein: CASSLQGGFNEKLFF.

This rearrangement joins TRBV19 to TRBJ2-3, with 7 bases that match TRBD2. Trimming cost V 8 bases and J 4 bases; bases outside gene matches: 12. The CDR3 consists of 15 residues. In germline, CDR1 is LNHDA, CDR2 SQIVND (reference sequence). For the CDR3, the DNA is TGTGCCAGTTCTGTGGGAGGACTAGTAGCAGATACGCAGTATTTT. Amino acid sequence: CASSVGGLVADTQYF.

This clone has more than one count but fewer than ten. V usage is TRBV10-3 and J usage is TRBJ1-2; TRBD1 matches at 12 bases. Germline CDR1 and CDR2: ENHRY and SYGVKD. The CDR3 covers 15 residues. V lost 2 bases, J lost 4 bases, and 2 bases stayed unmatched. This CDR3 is CAISERDRGLYGYTF. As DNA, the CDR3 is TGTGCCATCAGTGAGCGGGACAGGGGGCTCTATGGCTACACCTTC.

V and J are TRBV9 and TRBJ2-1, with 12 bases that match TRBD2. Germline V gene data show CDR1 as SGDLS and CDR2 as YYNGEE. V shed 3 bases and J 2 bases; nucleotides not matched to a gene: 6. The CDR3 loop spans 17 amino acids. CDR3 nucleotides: TGTGCCAGCAGCGGCCAGACTAGCGGGGGAACCTACAATGAGCAGTTCTTC. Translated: CASSGQTSGGTYNEQFF.

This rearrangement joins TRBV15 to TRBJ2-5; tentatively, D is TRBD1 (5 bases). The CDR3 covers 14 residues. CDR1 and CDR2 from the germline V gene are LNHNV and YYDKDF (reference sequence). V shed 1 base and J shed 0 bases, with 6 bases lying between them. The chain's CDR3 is CATSRGQNQETQYF. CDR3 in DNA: TGTGCCACCAGCAGAGGACAGAACCAAGAGACCCAGTACTTC.

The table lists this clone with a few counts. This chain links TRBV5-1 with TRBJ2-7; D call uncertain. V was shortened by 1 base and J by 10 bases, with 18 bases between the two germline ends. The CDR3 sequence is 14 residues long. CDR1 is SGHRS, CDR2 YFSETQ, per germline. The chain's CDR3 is CASSLQSPEGGQYF. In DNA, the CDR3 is TGCGCCAGCAGCTTGCAAAGCCCCGAAGGCGGACAGTACTTC. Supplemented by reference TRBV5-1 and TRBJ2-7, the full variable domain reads KAGVTQTPRYLIKTRGQQVTLSCSPISGHRSVSWYQQTPGQGLQFLFEYFSETQRNKGNFPGRFSGRQFSNSRSEMNVSTLELGDSALYLCASSLQSPEGGQYFGPGTRLTVT.

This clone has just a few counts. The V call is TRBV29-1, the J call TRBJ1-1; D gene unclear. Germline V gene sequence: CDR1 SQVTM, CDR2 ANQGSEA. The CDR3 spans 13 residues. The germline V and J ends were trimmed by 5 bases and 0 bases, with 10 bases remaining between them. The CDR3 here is CSVCGRMNTEAFF. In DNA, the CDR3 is TGCAGCGTTTGCGGGCGCATGAACACTGAAGCTTTCTTT.

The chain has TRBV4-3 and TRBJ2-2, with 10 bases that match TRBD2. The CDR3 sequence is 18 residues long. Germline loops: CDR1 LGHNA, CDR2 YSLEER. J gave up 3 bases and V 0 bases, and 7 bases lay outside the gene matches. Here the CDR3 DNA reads TGCGCCAGCAGCCAAGATATCACTAGCGGGGCCGACACCGGGGAGCTGTTTTTT. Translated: CASSQDITSGADTGELFF.

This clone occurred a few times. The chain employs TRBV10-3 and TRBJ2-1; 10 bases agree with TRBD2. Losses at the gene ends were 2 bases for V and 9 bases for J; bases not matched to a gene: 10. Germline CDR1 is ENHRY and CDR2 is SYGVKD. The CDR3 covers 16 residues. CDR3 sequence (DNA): TGTGCCATCAGTGAGGCACTAGCGGGACCTCCTAGTGAGCAGTTCTTC. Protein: CAISEALAGPPSEQFF.

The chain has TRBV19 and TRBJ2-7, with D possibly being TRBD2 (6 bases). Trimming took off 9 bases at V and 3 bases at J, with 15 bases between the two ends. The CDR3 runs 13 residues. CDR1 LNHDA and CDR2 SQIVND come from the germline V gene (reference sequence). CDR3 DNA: TGTGCCAGCCGGGACTCCCTTTTCTACGAGCAGTACTTC. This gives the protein CASRDSLFYEQYF.

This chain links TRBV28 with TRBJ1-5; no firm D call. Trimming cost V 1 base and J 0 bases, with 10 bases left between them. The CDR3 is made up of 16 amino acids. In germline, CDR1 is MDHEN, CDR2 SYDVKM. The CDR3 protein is CASSLYPVYSNQPQHF. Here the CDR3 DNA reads TGTGCCAGCAGTTTATATCCAGTGTATAGCAATCAGCCCCAGCATTTT.

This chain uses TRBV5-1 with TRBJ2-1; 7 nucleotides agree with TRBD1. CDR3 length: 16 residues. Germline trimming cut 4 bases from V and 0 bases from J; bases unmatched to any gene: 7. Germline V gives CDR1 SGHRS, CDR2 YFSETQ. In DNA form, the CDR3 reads TGCGCCAGCAGCGCGGACAGGCAAAGCTCCTACAATGAGCAGTTCTTC. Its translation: CASSADRQSSYNEQFF.

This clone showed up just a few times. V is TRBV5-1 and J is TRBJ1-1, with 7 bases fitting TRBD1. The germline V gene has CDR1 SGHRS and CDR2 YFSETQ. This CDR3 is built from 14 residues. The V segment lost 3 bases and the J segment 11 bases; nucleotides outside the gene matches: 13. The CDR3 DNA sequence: TGCGCCAGCAGCTCCGATTCGACAGGGTTGGAGGCTTTCTTT. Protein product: CASSSDSTGLEAFF.

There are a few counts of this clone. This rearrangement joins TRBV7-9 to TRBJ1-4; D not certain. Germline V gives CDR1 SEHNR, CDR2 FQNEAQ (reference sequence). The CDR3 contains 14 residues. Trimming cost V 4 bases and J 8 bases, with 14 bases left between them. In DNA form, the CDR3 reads TGTGCCAGCAGCTCCACCCTTAGAGGAGAAAAACTGTTTTTT. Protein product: CASSSTLRGEKLFF.

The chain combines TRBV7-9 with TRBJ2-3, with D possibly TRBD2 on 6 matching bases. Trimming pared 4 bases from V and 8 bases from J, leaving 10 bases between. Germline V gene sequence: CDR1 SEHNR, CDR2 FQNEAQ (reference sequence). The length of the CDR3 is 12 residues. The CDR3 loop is CASSSGTPTQYF. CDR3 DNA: TGTGCCAGCAGCTCCGGGACTCCTACGCAGTATTTT.

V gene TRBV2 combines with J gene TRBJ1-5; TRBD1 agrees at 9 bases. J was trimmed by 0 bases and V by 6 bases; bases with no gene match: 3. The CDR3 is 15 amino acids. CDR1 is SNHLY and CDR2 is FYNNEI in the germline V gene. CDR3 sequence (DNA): TGTGCCAGCAGCTCGGACAGGGGTAGCAATCAGCCCCAGCATTTT. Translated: CASSSDRGSNQPQHF.

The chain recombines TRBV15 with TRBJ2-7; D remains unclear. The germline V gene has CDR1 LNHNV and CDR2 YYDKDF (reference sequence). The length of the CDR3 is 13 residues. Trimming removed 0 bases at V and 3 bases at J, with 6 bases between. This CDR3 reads CATSRDPLYEQYF. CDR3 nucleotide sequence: TGTGCCACCAGCAGAGATCCTCTCTACGAGCAGTACTTC.

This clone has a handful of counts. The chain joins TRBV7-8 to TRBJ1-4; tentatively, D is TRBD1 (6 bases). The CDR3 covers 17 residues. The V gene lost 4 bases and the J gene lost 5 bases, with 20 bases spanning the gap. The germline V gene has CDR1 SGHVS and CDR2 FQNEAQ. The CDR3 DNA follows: TGTGCCAGCAGCTCAGAGGGGGTTGGGATCAAGAATGAAAAACTGTTTTTT. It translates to CASSSEGVGIKNEKLFF.

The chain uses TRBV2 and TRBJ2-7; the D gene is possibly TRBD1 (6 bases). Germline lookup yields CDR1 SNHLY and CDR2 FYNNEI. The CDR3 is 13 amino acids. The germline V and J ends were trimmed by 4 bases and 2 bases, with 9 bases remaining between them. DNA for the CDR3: TGTGCCAGCAGTGGGGACACTACCTACGAGCAGTACTTC. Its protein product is CASSGDTTYEQYF.

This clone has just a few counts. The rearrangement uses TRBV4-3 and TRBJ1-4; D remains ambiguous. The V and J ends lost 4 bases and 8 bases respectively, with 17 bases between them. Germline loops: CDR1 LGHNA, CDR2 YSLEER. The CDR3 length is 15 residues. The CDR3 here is CASSPAGRVREKLFF. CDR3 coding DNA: TGCGCCAGCAGCCCAGCTGGCCGGGTACGGGAAAAACTGTTTTTT.

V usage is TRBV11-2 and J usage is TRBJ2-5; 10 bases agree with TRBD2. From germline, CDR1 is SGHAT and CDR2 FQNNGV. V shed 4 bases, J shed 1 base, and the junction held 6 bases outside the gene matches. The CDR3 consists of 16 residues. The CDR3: CASSYTAGGGQETQYF. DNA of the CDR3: TGTGCCAGCAGCTACACAGCGGGGGGGGGCCAAGAGACCCAGTACTTC.